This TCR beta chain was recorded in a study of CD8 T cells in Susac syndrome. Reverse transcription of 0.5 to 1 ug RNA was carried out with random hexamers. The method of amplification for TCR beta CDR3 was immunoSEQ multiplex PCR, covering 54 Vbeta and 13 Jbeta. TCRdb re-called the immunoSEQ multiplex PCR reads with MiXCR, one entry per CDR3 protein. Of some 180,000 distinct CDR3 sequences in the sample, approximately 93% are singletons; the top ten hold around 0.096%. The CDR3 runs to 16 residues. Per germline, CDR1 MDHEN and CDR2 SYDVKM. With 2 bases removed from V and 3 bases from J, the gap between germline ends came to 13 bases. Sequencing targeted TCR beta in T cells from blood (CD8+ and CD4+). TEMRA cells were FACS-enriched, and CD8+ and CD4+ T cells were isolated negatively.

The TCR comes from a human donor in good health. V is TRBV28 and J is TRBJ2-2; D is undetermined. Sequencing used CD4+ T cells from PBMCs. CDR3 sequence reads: CASSLDGPVHTGELFF. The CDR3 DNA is TGTGCCAGCAGTTTAGATGGACCCGTACACACCGGGGAGCTGTTTTTT. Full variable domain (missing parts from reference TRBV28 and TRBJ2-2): DVKVTQSSRYLVKRTGEKVFLECVQDMDHENMFWYRQDPGLGLRLIYFSYDVKMKEKGDIPEGYSVSREKKERFSLILESASTNQTSMYLCASSLDGPVHTGELFFGEGSRLTVL.